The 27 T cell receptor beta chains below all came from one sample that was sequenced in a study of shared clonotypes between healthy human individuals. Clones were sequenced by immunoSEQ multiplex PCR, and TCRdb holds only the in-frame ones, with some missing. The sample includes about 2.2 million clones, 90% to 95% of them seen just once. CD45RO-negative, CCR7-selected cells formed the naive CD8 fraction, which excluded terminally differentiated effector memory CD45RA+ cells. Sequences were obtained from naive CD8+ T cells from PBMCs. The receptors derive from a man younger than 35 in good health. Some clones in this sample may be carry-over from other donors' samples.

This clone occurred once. CDR3 in DNA: TGTGCCAGCAGTGAAGCGGGACGGCAAGAGACCCAGTACTTC. The encoded protein is CASSEAGRQETQYF. The chain recombines TRBV2 with TRBJ2-5; D might be TRBD1 or TRBD2, each matching 5 bases. The CDR3 is made up of 14 amino acids. Germline CDR1 is SNHLY and CDR2 is FYNNEI. V was trimmed by 0 bases and J by 2 bases, leaving 7 bases between them.

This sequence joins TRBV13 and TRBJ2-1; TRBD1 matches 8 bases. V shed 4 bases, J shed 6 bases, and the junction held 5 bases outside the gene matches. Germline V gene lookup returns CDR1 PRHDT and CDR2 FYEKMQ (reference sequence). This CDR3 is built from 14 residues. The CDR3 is CASSSRDRRNEQFF. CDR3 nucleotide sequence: TGTGCCAGCAGCTCTCGGGACAGGCGCAATGAGCAGTTCTTC. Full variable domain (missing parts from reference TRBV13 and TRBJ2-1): AAGVIQSPRHLIKEKRETATLKCYPIPRHDTVYWYQQGPGQDPQFLISFYEKMQSDKGSIPDRFSAQQFSDYHSELNMSSLELGDSALYFCASSSRDRRNEQFFGPGTRLTVL.

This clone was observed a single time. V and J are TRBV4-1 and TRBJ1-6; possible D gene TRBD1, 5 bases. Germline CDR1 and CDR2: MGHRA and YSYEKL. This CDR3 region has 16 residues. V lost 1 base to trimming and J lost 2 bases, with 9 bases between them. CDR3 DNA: TGCGCCAGCAGCCAAGGCCCGACAGCCTATAATTCACCCCTCCACTTT. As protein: CASSQGPTAYNSPLHF.

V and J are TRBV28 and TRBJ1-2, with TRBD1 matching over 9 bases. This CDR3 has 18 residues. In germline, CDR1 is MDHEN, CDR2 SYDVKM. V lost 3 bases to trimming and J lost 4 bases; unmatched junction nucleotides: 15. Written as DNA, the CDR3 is TGTGCCAGCAGTTTGTATCCCTTGACGGGACAGGGAGGCTATGGCTACACCTTC. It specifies CASSLYPLTGQGGYGYTF.

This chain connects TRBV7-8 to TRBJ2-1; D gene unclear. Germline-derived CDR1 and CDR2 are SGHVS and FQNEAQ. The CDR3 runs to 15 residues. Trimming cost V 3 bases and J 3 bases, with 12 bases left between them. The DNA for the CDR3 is TGTGCCAGCAGCTTGCGGTCTACCCTCTACAATGAGCAGTTCTTC. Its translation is CASSLRSTLYNEQFF.

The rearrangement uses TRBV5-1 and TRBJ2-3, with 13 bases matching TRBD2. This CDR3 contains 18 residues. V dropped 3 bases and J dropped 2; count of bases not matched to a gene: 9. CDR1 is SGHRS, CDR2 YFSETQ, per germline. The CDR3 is CASSSGTSGTLSTDTQYF. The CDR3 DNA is TGCGCCAGCAGCTCCGGGACTAGCGGGACCCTATCCACAGATACGCAGTATTTT.

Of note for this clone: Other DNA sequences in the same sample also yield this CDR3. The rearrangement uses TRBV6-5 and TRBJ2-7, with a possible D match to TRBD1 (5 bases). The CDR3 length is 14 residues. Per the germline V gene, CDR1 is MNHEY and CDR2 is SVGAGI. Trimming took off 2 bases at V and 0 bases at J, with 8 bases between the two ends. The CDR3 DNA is TGTGCCAGCAGTTACGGGGCGAGCTCCTACGAGCAGTACTTC. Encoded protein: CASSYGASSYEQYF.

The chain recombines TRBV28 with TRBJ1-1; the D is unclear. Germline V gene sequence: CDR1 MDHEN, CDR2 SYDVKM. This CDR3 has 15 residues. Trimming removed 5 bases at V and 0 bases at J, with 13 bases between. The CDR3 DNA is TGTGCCAGCAGTCCCGGCGGCCCGATGAACACTGAAGCTTTCTTT. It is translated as CASSPGGPMNTEAFF.

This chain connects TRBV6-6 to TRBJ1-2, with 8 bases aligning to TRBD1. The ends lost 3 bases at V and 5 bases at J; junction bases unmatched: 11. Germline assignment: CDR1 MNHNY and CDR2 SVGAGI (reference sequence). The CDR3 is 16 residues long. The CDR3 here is CASSYSQGVGVYGYTF. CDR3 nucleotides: TGTGCCAGCAGTTATTCACAGGGGGTAGGGGTGTATGGCTACACCTTC.

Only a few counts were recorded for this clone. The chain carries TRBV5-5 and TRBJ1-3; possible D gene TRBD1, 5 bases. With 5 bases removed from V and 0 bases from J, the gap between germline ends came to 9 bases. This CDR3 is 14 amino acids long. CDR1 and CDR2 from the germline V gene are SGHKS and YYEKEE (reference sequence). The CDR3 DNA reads TGTGCCAGCAGTTTCGGGACCTCTGGAAACACCATATATTTT. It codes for CASSFGTSGNTIYF. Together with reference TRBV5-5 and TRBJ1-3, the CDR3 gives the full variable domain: DAGVTQSPTHLIKTRGQQVTLRCSPISGHKSVSWYQQVLGQGPQFIFQYYEKEERGRGNFPDRFSARQFPNYSSELNVNALLLGDSALYLCASSFGTSGNTIYFGEGSWLTVV.

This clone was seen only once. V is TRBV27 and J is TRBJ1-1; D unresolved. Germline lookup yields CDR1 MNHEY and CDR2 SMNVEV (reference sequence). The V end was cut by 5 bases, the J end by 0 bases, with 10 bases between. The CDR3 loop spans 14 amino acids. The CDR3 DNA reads TGTGCCAGCAGTCCCCGGCCCGTGAACACTGAAGCTTTCTTT. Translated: CASSPRPVNTEAFF.

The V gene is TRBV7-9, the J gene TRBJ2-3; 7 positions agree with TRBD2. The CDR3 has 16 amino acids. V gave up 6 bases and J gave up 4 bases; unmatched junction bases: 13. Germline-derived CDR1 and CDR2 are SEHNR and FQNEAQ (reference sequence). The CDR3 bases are TGTGCCAGCAGTCCTTTCCCGCGGGAGAGTTCAGATACGCAGTATTTT. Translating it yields CASSPFPRESSDTQYF. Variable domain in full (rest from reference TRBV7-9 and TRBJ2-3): DTGVSQNPRHKITKRGQNVTFRCDPISEHNRLYWYRQTLGQGPEFLTYFQNEAQLEKSRLLSDRFSAERPKGSFSTLEIQRTEQGDSAMYLCASSPFPRESSDTQYFGPGTRLTVL.

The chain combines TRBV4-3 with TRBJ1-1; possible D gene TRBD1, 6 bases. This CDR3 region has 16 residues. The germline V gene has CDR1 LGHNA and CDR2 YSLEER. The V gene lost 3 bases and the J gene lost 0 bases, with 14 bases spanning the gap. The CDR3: CASSQNPGHMNTEAFF. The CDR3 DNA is TGCGCCAGCAGCCAGAACCCGGGACATATGAACACTGAAGCTTTCTTT.

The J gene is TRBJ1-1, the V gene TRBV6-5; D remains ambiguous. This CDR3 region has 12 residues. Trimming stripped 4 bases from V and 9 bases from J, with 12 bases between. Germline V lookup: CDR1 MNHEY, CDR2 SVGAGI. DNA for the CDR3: TGTGCCAGCAGTTCCCGGGTTGATCAAGCTTTCTTT. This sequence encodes CASSSRVDQAFF.

As DNA, the CDR3 is TGCAGTGCGGTACGTAGCGAAGCTTTCTTT. This encodes CSAVRSEAFF. V usage is TRBV20-1 and J usage is TRBJ1-1; D is uncertain. V was clipped by 6 bases and J by 8 bases, with 10 bases between them. Germline values: CDR1 DFQATT, CDR2 SNEGSKA (reference sequence). The CDR3 totals 10 residues.

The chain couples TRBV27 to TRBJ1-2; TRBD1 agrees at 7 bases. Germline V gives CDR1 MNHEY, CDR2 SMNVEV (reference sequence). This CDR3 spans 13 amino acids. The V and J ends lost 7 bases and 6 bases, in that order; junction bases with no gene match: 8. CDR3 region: CASKLDREDGYTF. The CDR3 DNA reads TGTGCCAGCAAACTCGACAGGGAAGATGGCTACACCTTC.

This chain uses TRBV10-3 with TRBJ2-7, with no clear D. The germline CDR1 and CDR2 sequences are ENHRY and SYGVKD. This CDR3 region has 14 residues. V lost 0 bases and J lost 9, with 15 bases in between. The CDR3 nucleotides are TGTGCCATCAGTGAGTCCCTCTTCCGCGCCGGGCAGTACTTC. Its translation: CAISESLFRAGQYF.

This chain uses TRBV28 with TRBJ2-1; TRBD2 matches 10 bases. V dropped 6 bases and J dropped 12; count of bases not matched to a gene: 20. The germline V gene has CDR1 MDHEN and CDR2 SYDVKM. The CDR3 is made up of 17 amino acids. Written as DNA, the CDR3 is TGTGCCAGCAGGGATAGTGTAAGAGCGGGAGGGATTGATTGGCAGTTCTTC. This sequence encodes CASRDSVRAGGIDWQFF.

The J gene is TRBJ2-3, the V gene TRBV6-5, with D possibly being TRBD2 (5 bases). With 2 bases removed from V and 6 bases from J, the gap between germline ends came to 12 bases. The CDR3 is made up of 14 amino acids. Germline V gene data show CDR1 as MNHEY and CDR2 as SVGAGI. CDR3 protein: CASSYVYLADTQYF. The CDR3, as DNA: TGTGCCAGCAGTTACGTGTATTTAGCGGATACGCAGTATTTT.

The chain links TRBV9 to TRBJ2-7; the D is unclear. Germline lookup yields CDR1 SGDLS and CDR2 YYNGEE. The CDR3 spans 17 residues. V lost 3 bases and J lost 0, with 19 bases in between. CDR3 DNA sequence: TGTGCCAGCAGCGACGACCCGAGGCAGGCCAGCTCCTACGAGCAGTACTTC. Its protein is CASSDDPRQASSYEQYF.

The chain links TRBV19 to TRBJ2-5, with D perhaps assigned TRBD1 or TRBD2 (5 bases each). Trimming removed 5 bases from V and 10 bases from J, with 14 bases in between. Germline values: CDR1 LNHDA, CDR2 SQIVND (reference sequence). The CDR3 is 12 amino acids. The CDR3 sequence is CASSAYRDVQYF. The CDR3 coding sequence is TGTGCCAGTAGTGCGTACCGGGACGTCCAGTACTTC.

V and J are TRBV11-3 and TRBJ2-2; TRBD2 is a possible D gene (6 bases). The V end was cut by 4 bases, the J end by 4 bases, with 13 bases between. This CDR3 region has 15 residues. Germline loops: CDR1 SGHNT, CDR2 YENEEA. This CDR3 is CASSSGSGGTGELFF. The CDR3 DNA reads TGTGCCAGCAGCTCCGGTAGCGGTGGCACCGGGGAGCTGTTTTTT. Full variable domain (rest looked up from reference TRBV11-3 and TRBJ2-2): EAGVVQSPRYKIIEKKQPVAFWCNPISGHNTLYWYLQNLGQGPELLIRYENEEAVDDSQLPKDRFSAERLKGVDSTLKIQPAELGDSAVYLCASSSGSGGTGELFFGEGSRLTVL.

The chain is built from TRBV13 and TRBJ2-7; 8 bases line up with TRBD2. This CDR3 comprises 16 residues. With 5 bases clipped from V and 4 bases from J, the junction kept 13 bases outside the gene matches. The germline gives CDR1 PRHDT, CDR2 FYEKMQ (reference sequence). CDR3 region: CASSNQDSGKSYEQYF. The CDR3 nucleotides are TGTGCCAGCAGCAACCAAGATAGCGGGAAGAGTTACGAGCAGTACTTC.

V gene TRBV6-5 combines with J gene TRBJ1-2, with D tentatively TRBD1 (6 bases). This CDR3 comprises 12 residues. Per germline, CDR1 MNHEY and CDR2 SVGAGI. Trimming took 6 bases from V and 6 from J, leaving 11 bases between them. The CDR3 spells CASSRDRHGYTF. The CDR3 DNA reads TGTGCCAGCAGCCGCGACAGGCATGGCTACACCTTC.

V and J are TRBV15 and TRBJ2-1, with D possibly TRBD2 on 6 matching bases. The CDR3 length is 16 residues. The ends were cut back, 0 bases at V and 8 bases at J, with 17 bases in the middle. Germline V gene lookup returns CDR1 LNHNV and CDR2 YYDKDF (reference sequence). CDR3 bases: TGTGCCACCAGCAGAGAGGGTCGGGAGTTTGTCGATGAGCAGTTCTTC. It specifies CATSREGREFVDEQFF.

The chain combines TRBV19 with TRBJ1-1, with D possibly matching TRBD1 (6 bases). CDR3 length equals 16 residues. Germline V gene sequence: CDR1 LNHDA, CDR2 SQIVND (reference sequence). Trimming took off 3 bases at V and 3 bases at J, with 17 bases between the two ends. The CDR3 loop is CASSIRAGAEDTEAFF. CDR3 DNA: TGTGCCAGTAGTATTCGTGCAGGGGCCGAGGACACTGAAGCTTTCTTT.

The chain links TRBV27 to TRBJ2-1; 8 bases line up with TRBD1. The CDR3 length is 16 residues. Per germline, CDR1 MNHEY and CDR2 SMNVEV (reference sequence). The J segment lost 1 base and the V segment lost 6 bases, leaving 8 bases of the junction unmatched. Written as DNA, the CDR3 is TGTGCCAGCAGGTCGGGGGACAGGCCGTCCTACAATGAGCAGTTCTTC. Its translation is CASRSGDRPSYNEQFF.